One sample yielded the 6 T cell receptor beta chains listed below, sequenced in a study of blood T cells in healthy people across ages. Through a sample-barcoded 5' primer and a J-beta primer mix, a second PCR was run for roughly 6 to 11 cycles. TCRdb reprocessed the 5' RACE reads with MiXCR, giving one entry per CDR3 protein. The sample yields approximately 960,000 distinct CDR3 sequences, almost 30% seen once. These data also featured in a second study, about T cells of mothers and their children.

Source material: blood. Receptors were obtained from a woman aged 40-49 years in good health.

Concerning this clonotype itself: A much bigger clone sits one base away, suggesting this may be a read error. V and J are TRBV29-1 and TRBJ1-2, with D tentatively TRBD1 (5 bases). V was trimmed by 7 bases and J by 3 bases, leaving 15 bases between them. Germline lookup yields CDR1 SQVTM and CDR2 ANQGSEA. CDR3 length equals 13 residues. The CDR3 is CSAYGTEDYGYTF. For the CDR3, the DNA is TGCAGCGCTTACGGGACGGAAGACTATGGCTACACCTTC.

A word on this clonotype: The junction departs from the called germline gene at one end, perhaps through a read error. The chain joins TRBV7-2 to TRBJ2-2; the D gene could be TRBD1 or TRBD2 (6 bases each). Germline loops: CDR1 SGHTA, CDR2 FQGNSA. CDR3 length equals 16 residues. The CDR3: CASSLVGGGDTGEPFF. CDR3 coding DNA: TGTGCCAGCAGCTTAGTTGGAGGGGGAGACACCGGGGAGCCGTTTTTT.

In its sample, this clonotype was seen a few times. The chain carries TRBV20-1 and TRBJ2-7; a weak D match, TRBD1 (7 bases). The V gene lost 2 bases and the J gene lost 2 bases, with 16 bases spanning the gap. The CDR3 runs 15 residues. Germline-derived CDR1 and CDR2 are DFQATT and SNEGSKA (reference sequence). CDR3 protein: CSARSVAGGPYEQYF. The CDR3 DNA sequence: TGCAGTGCTAGAAGTGTCGCAGGGGGGCCCTACGAGCAGTACTTC.

This CDR3 reads CASSQSMGNEQFF. CDR3 in DNA: TGTGCCAGCAGCCAATCGATGGGAAATGAGCAGTTCTTC. This chain joins TRBV16 and TRBJ2-1, with D unclear. CDR3 length: 13 residues. From germline, CDR1 is KGHSY and CDR2 FQNENV. The germline V and J ends were trimmed by 0 bases and 7 bases, with 7 bases remaining between them.

In this sample, this clonotype turned up many times. V is TRBV7-9 and J is TRBJ2-5; possibly TRBD1 for D (5 bases). The CDR3 is 17 residues long. CDR1 and CDR2 (germline): SEHNR, FQNEAQ (reference sequence). V shed 5 bases and J shed 3 bases, with 22 bases lying between them. CDR3 sequence: CASSHKGSGSLEETQYF. The CDR3 DNA follows: TGTGCCAGCAGCCACAAGGGGTCCGGGTCCCTCGAAGAGACCCAGTACTTC.

This chain joins TRBV14 and TRBJ2-1, with D possibly TRBD1 on 6 matching bases. Looked up from germline, CDR1 is SGHDN and CDR2 is FVKESK. The CDR3 extends over 16 amino acids. Trimming cost V 3 bases and J 2 bases, with 14 bases left between them. Written as DNA, the CDR3 is TGTGCCAGCAGCCATCCGATTGACAGGACCTACAATGAGCAGTTCTTC. It specifies CASSHPIDRTYNEQFF.